The text below deals with one TCR beta chain. A much larger clonotype is one base distant, so this may be a read error. This CDR3 fails to terminate in the conserved phenylalanine or tryptophan, so it likely reflects a read error. Each CDR3 protein gets one entry after TCRdb re-called the RT-PCR reads with MiXCR. Here the sample spans about 680,000 distinct CDR3 sequences, over 12% being singletons. Germline assignment: CDR1 DFQATT and CDR2 SNEGSKA (reference sequence). Trimming removed 0 bases at V and 9 bases at J, with 6 bases between. This CDR3 region has 11 residues. The sequence was obtained from a female donor in good health, serving as a healthy control. Sequencing input: memory CD4+ T cells from blood. The rearrangement joins TRBV20-1 to TRBJ2-1, with no clear D. As DNA, the CDR3 is TGCAGTGCTAGAGACTACCCTGAGCAGTTCCTC. Translated: CSARDYPEQFL.